This TCR beta chain was sequenced for a study of T cell changes during pregnancy in multiple sclerosis. This CDR3 is 17 amino acids long. In germline, CDR1 is MGHDK, CDR2 SYGVNS. The V end was cut by 3 bases, the J end by 0 bases, with 17 bases between. This table comes from immunoSEQ multiplex PCR, and its TCRdb copy is limited to in-frame clones, with some not included. The table shows about 40,000 clones, with around 90% occurring only once. The chain has TRBV25-1 and TRBJ1-2; possibly TRBD1 for D (6 bases). The material sequenced was CD4+ T cells from peripheral blood mononuclear cells, taken before pregnancy. The TCR originated in a female donor with multiple sclerosis, enrolled in a pregnancy study. CDR3 region: CASSDPTRGAANYGYTF. As DNA, the CDR3 is TGTGCCAGCAGTGATCCGACCAGGGGAGCGGCTAACTATGGCTACACCTTC.